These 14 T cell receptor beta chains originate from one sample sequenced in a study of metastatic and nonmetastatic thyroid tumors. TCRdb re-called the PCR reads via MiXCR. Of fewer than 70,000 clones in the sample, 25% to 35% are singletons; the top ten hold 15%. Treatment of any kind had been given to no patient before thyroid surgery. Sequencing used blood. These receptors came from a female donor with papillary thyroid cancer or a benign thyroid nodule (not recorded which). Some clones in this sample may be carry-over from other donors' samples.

The CDR3 loop reads CASSRIQTGALGEQFF. For the CDR3, the DNA is TGTGCCAGCAGCCGCATCCAGACAGGGGCATTGGGCGAGCAGTTCTTC. This chain uses TRBV11-1 with TRBJ2-1, with TRBD1 identical over 8 bases. The CDR3 runs to 16 residues. The germline CDR1 and CDR2 sequences are SGHAT and FQDESV (reference sequence). J lost 10 bases, V lost 5 bases, and 16 bases had no gene match.

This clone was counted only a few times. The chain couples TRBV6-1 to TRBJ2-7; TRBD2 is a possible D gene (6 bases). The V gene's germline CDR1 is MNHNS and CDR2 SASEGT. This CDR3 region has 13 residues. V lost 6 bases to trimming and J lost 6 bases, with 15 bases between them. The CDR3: CASSRLGGGEQYF. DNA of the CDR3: TGTGCCAGCAGCCGACTAGGCGGCGGCGAGCAGTACTTC.

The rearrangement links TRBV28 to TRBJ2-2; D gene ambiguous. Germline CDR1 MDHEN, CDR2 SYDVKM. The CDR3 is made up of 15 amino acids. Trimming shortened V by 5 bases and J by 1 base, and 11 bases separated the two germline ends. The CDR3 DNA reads TGTGCCAGCAGTCTTGACACCCAGAACACCGGGGAGCTGTTTTTT. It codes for CASSLDTQNTGELFF. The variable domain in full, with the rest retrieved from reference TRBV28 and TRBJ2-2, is DVKVTQSSRYLVKRTGEKVFLECVQDMDHENMFWYRQDPGLGLRLIYFSYDVKMKEKGDIPEGYSVSREKKERFSLILESASTNQTSMYLCASSLDTQNTGELFFGEGSRLTVL.

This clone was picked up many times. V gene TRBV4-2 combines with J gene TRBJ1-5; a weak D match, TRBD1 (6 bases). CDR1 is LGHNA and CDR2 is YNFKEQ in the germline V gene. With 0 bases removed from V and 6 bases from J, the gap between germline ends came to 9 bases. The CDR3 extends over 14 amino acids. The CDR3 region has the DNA TGTGCCAGCAGCCAAGAGGGCAGGGGTCAGCCCCAGCATTTT. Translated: CASSQEGRGQPQHF.

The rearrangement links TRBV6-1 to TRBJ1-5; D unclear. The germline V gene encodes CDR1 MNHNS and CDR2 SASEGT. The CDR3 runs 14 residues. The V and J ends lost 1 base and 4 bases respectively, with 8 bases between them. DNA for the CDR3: TGTGCCAGCAGTGAAGAGATGGGGAATCAGCCCCAGCATTTT. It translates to CASSEEMGNQPQHF.

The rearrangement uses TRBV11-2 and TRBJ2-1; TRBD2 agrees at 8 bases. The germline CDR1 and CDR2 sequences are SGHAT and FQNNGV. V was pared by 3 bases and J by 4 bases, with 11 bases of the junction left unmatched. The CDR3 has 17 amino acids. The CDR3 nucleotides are TGTGCCAGCAGCTTGTTTGGTGTTACGGGGGGGTACAATGAGCAGTTCTTC. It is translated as CASSLFGVTGGYNEQFF.

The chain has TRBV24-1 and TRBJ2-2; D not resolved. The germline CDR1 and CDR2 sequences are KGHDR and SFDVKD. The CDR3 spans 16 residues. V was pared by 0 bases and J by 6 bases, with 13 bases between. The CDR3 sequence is CATSDLGVSGAGELFF. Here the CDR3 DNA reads TGTGCCACCAGTGATTTGGGGGTCTCAGGTGCCGGGGAGCTGTTTTTT.

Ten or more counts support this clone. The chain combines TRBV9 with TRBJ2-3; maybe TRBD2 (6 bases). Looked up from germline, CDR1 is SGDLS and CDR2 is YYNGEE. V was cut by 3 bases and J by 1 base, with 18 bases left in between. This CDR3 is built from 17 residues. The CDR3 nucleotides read TGTGCCAGCAGCGGGGAGTTCGGGAGAGCGGGCACAGATACGCAGTATTTT. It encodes CASSGEFGRAGTDTQYF.

The CDR3 DNA sequence: TGCAGTGCTAGTGGCGGTGGGGACACTGAAGCTTTCTTT. Translating gives CSASGGGDTEAFF. V is TRBV20-1 and J is TRBJ1-1, with D hard to call. Germline V gives CDR1 DFQATT, CDR2 SNEGSKA (reference sequence). This CDR3 has 13 residues. The V gene lost 3 bases and the J gene lost 3 bases, with 11 bases spanning the gap.

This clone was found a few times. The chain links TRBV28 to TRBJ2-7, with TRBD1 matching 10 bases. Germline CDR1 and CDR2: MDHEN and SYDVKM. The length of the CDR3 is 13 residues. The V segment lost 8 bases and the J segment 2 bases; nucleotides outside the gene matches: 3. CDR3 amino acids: CASQTGGAYEQYF. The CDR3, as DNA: TGTGCCAGCCAGACAGGGGGCGCCTACGAGCAGTACTTC. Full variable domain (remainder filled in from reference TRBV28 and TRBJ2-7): DVKVTQSSRYLVKRTGEKVFLECVQDMDHENMFWYRQDPGLGLRLIYFSYDVKMKEKGDIPEGYSVSREKKERFSLILESASTNQTSMYLCASQTGGAYEQYFGPGTRLTVT.

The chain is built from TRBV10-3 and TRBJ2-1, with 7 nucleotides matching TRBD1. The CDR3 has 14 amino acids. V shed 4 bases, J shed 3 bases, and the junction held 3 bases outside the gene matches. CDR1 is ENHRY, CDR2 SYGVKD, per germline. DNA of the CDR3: TGTGCCATCAGTGTGGGGACAGACTACAATGAGCAGTTCTTC. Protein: CAISVGTDYNEQFF.

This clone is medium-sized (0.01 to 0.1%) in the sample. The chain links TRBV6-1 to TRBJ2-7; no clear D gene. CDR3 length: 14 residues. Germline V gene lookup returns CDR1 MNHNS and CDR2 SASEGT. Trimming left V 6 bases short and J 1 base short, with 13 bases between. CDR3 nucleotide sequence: TGTGCCAGCAGCTCAAAGCCAGGTTCCTACGAGCAGTACTTC. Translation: CASSSKPGSYEQYF.

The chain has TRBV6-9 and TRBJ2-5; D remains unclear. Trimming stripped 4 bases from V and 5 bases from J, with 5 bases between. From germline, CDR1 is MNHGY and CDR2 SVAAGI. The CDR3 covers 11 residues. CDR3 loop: CASSFGETQYF. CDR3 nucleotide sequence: TGTGCCAGCAGTTTTGGGGAGACCCAGTACTTC.

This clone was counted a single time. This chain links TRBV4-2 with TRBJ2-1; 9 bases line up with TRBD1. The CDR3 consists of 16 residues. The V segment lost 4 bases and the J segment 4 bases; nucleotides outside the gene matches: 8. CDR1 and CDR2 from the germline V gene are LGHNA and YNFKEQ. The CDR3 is CASSRGTGPAYNEQFF. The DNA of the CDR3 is TGTGCCAGCAGCCGAGGGACAGGGCCCGCTTACAATGAGCAGTTCTTC.